This T cell receptor beta chain emerged from a study of cytomegalovirus exposure and HLA in healthy donors. In the case of this clone: Its antigen is currently unknown.

Primers for the PCR totalled 60 Vbeta and 13 Jbeta. Clones were read by immunoSEQ multiplex PCR, and TCRdb kept only the in-frame ones, dropping some. The repertoire consists of fewer than 250,000 clones, with over 60% occurring once and the leading ten covering around 2%. Points from the study as a whole: There were reportedly fewer N-insertions in an Asian-associated ancestry cluster than the roughly 700-donor mean, in a later analysis.

Material for sequencing was PBMCs. The TCR sequence derives from a man between 18 and 29 years old in good health and CMV-seronegative.

CDR3 DNA sequence: TGCGCCAGCAGCTTGGCCTGGACTAGCCGAGATAGAGATGAGCAGTTCTTC. This codes for CASSLAWTSRDRDEQFF. The chain is built from TRBV5-1 and TRBJ2-1; 8 positions match TRBD2. V shed 0 bases and J 8 bases; nucleotides not matched to a gene: 13. The germline CDR1 and CDR2 sequences are SGHRS and YFSETQ. The CDR3 consists of 17 residues.